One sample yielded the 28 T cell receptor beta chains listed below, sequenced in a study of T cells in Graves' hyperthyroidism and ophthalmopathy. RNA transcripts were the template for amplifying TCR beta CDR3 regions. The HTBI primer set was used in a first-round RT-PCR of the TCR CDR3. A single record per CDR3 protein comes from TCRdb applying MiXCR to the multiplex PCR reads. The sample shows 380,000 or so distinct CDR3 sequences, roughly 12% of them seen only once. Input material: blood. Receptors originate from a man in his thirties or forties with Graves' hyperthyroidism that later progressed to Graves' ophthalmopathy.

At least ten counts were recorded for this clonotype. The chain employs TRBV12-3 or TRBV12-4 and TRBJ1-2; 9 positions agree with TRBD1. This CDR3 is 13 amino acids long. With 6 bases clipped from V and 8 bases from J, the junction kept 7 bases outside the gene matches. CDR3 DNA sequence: TGTGCCAGCAGGGAACAGGGGGCGAGCGGCTACACCTTC. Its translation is CASREQGASGYTF.

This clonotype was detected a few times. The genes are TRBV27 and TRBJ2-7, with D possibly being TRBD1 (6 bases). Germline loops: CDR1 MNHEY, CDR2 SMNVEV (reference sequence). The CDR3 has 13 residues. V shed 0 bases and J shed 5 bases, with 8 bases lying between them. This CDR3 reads CASSLSGAHEQYF. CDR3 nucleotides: TGTGCCAGCAGTTTATCGGGGGCCCACGAGCAGTACTTC.

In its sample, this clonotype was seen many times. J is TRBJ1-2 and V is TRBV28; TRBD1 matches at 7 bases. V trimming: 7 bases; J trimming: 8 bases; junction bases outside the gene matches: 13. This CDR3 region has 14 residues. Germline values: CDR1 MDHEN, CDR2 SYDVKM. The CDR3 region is CASKDGRGIWGYTF. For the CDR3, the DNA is TGTGCCAGCAAGGATGGCAGGGGGATATGGGGCTACACCTTC.

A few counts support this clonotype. CDR3 protein: CASSLVVGVGQPQHF. CDR3 in DNA: TGTGCCAGCAGCTTAGTCGTGGGAGTGGGTCAGCCCCAGCATTTT. The rearrangement links TRBV7-2 to TRBJ1-5, with D hard to call. V dropped 1 base and J dropped 6 bases, with 13 bases sitting between them. Germline loops: CDR1 SGHTA, CDR2 FQGNSA. The CDR3 covers 15 residues. The full variable domain, with the rest looked up from reference TRBV7-2 and TRBJ1-5, is GAGVSQSPSNKVTEKGKDVELRCDPISGHTALYWYRQSLGQGLEFLIYFQGNSAPDKSGLPSDRFSAERTGGSVSTLTIQRTQQEDSAVYLCASSLVVGVGQPQHFGDGTRLSIL.

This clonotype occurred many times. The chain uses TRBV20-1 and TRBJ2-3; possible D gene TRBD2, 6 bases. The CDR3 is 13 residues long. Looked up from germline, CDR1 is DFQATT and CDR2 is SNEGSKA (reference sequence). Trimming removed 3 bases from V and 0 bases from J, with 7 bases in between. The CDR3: CSASGGSTDTQYF. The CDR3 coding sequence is TGCAGTGCTAGCGGGGGTAGCACAGATACGCAGTATTTT.

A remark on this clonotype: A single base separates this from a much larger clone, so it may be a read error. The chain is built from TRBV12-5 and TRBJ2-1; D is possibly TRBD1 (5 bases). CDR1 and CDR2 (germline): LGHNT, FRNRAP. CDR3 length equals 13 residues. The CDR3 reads CASGLGAKNEQLF. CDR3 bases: TGTGCTAGTGGTTTAGGGGCCAAGAATGAGCAGCTCTTC.

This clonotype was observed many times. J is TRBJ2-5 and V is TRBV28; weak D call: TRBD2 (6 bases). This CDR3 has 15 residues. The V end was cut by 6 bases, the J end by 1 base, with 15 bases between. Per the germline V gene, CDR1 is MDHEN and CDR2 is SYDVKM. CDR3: CASSLPGRSQETQYF. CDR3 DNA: TGTGCCAGCAGCTTGCCGGGGAGGTCCCAAGAGACCCAGTACTTC. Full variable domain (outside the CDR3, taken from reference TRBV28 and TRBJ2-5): DVKVTQSSRYLVKRTGEKVFLECVQDMDHENMFWYRQDPGLGLRLIYFSYDVKMKEKGDIPEGYSVSREKKERFSLILESASTNQTSMYLCASSLPGRSQETQYFGPGTRLLVL.

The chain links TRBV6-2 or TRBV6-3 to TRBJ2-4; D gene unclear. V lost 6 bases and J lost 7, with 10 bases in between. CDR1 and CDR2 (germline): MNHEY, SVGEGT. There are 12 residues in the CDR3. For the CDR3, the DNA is TGTGCCAGCAGCAGCAGCCGGAACATTCAGTACTTC. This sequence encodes CASSSSRNIQYF.

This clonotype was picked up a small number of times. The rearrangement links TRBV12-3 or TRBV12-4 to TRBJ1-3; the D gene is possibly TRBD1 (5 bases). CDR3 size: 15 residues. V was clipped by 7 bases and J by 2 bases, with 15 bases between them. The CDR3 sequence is CASTPSGTAGNTIYF. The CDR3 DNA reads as TGTGCCAGCACCCCCAGCGGGACGGCTGGAAACACCATATATTTT.

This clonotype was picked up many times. The CDR3 is CASSYQGIPPGELFF. The CDR3, as DNA: TGTGCCAGCAGTTACCAGGGGATCCCCCCCGGGGAGCTGTTTTTT. The V and J genes are TRBV6-5 and TRBJ2-2, with TRBD1 as a possible D gene (6 bases). Germline V gene lookup returns CDR1 MNHEY and CDR2 SVGAGI. The V gene lost 2 bases and the J gene lost 6 bases, with 13 bases spanning the gap. The CDR3 covers 15 residues.

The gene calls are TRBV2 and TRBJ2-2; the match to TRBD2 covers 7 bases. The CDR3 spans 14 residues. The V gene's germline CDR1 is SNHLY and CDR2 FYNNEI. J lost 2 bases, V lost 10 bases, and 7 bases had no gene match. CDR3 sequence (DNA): TGTGCCAACGGGGCGGGGGTTAACACCGGGGAGCTGTTTTTT. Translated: CANGAGVNTGELFF. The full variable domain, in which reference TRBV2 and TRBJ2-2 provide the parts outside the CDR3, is EPEVTQTPSHQVTQMGQEVILRCVPISNHLYFYWYRQILGQKVEFLVSFYNNEISEKSEIFDDQFSVERPDGSNFTLKIRSTKLEDSAMYFCANGAGVNTGELFFGEGSRLTVL.

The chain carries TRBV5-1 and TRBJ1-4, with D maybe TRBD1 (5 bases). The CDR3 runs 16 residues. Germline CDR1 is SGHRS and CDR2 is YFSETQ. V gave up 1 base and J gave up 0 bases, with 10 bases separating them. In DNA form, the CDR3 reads TGCGCCAGCAGCTTGAGAACAGGCGCAACTAATGAAAAACTGTTTTTT. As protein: CASSLRTGATNEKLFF. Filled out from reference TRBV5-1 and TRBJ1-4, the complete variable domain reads KAGVTQTPRYLIKTRGQQVTLSCSPISGHRSVSWYQQTPGQGLQFLFEYFSETQRNKGNFPGRFSGRQFSNSRSEMNVSTLELGDSALYLCASSLRTGATNEKLFFGSGTQLSVL.

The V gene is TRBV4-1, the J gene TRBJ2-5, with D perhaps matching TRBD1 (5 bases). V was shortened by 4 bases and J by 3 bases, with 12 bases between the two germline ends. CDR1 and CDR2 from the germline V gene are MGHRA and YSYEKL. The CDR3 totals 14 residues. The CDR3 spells CASSPGLREETQYF. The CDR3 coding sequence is TGCGCCAGCAGCCCTGGGCTCAGGGAAGAGACCCAGTACTTC.

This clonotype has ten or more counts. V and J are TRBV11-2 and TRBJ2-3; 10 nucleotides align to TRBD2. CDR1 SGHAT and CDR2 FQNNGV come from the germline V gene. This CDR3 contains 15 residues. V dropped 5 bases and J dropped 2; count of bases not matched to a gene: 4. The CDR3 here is CASSKLAGITDTQYF. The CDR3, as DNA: TGTGCCAGCAGCAAACTAGCGGGGATCACAGATACGCAGTATTTT.

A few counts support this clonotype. The CDR3 spells CASSPSSGFSYEQYF. Written as DNA, the CDR3 is TGTGCCAGCTCACCCTCGAGTGGGTTCTCCTACGAGCAGTACTTC. The rearrangement uses TRBV18 and TRBJ2-7; D uncertain. V was clipped by 3 bases and J by 0 bases, with 12 bases between them. Germline assignment: CDR1 KGHSH and CDR2 LQKENI. The CDR3 is 15 residues long.

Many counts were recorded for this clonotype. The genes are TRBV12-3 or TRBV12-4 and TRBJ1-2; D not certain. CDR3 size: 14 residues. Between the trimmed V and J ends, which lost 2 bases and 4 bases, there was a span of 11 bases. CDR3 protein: CASSLSRSGYGYTF. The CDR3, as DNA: TGTGCCAGCAGTTTATCCAGGAGTGGCTATGGCTACACCTTC.

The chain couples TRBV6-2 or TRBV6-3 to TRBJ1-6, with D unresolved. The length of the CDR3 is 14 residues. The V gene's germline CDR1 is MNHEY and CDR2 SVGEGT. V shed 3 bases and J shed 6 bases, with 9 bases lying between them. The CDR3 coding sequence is TGTGCCAGCAGTTATGGGCAGATTAATTCACCCCTCCACTTT. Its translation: CASSYGQINSPLHF.

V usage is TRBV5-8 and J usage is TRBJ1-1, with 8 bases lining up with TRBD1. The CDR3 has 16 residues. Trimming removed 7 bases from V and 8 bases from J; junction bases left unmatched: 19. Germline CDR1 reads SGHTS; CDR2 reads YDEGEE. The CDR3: CASATGLTGALKEAFF. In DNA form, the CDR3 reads TGTGCCAGCGCCACCGGGTTGACAGGGGCTTTAAAGGAAGCTTTCTTT.

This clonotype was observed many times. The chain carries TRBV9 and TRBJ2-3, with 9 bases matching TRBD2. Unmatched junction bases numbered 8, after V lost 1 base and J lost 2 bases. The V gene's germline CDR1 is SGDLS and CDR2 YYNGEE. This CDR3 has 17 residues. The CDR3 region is CASSVLLAGTSTDTQYF. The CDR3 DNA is TGTGCCAGCAGCGTACTCCTAGCGGGGACCTCCACAGATACGCAGTATTTT. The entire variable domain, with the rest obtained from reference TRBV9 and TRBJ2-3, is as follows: DSGVTQTPKHLITATGQRVTLRCSPRSGDLSVYWYQQSLDQGLQFLIQYYNGEERAKGNILERFSAQQFPDLHSELNLSSLELGDSALYFCASSVLLAGTSTDTQYFGPGTRLTVL.

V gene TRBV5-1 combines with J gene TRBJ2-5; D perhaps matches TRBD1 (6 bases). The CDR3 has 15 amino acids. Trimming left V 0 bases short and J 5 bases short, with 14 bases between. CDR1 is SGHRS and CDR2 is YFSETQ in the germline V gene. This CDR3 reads CASSLARGSSETQYF. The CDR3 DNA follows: TGCGCCAGCAGCTTGGCCAGGGGTAGCTCGGAGACCCAGTACTTC.

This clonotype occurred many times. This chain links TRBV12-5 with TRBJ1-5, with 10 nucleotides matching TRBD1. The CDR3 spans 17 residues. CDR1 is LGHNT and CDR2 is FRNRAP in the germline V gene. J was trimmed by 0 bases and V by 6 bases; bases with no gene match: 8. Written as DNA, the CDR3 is TGTGCTAGTGGCAAAGGACAGGGGGATTATAGCAATCAGCCCCAGCATTTT. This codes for CASGKGQGDYSNQPQHF.

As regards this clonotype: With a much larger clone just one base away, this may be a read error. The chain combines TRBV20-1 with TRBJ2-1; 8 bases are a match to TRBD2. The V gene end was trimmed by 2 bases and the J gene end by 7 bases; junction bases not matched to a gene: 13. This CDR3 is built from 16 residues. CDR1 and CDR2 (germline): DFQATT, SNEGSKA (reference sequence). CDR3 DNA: TGCAGTGCTAGATTCGCGGGACTAGTTGGTTCGAATGAGCAGTTCTTC. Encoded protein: CSARFAGLVGSNEQFF.

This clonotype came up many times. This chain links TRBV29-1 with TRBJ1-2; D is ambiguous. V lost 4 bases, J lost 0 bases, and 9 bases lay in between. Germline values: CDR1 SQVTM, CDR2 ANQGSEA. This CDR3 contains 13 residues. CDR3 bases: TGCAGCGTTGGCACTAACCCTAACTATGGCTACACCTTC. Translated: CSVGTNPNYGYTF. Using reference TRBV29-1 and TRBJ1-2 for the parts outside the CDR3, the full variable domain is SAVISQKPSRDICQRGTSLTIQCQVDSQVTMMFWYRQQPGQSLTLIATANQGSEATYESGFVIDKFPISRPNLTFSTLTVSNMSPEDSSIYLCSVGTNPNYGYTFGSGTRLTVV.

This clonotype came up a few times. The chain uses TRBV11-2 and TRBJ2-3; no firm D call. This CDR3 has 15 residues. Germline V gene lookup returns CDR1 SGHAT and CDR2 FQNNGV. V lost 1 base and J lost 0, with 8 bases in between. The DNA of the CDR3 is TGTGCCAGCAGCTTAGGACGCCTAAGCACAGATACGCAGTATTTT. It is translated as CASSLGRLSTDTQYF.

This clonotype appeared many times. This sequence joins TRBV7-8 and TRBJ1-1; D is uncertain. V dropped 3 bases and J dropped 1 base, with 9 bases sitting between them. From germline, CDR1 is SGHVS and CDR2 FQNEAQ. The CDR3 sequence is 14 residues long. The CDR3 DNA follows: TGTGCCAGCAGCTTGTCTTCAGGGAACACTGAAGCTTTCTTT. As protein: CASSLSSGNTEAFF.

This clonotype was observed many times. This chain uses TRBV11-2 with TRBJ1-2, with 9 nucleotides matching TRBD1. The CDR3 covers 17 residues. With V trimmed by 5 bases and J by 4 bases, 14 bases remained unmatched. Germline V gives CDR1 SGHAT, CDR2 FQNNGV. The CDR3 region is CASSQIGQGTSVYGYTF. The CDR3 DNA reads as TGTGCCAGCAGCCAAATCGGACAGGGGACCTCAGTCTATGGCTACACCTTC. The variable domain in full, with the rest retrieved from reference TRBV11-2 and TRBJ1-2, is EAGVAQSPRYKIIEKRQSVAFWCNPISGHATLYWYQQILGQGPKLLIQFQNNGVVDDSQLPKDRFSAERLKGVDSTLKIQPAKLEDSAVYLCASSQIGQGTSVYGYTFGSGTRLTVV.

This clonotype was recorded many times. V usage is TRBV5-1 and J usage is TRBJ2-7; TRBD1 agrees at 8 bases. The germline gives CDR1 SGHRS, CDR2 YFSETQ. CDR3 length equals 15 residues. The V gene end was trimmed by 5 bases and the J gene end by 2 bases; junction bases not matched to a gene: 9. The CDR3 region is CASSLGQGMTYEQYF. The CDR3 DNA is TGCGCCAGCAGTCTTGGACAGGGAATGACCTACGAGCAGTACTTC.

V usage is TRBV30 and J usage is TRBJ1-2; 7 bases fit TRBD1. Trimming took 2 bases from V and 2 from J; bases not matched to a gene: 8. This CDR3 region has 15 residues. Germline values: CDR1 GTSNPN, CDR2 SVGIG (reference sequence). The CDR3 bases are TGTGCCTGGAGTTACCGGGACAGACTAAACTATGGCTACACCTTC. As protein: CAWSYRDRLNYGYTF.